Each of the 24 T cell receptor beta chains below was sequenced from the same sample in a study of shared clonotypes between healthy human individuals. Cells designated naive CD8 were CD45RO-negative and were positively selected for CCR7, with terminally differentiated effector memory CD45RA+ cells excluded. Clones were read by immunoSEQ multiplex PCR, and TCRdb kept only the in-frame ones, dropping some. This table holds just over 2,000,000 clones, about 95% found once. Sequenced sample: naive CD8+ T cells sorted from blood. These receptors were obtained from a man between 18 and 29 years old in good health.

In its sample, this clone was seen once. This rearrangement joins TRBV7-8 to TRBJ2-3; D possibly corresponds to TRBD2 (6 bases). From germline, CDR1 is SGHVS and CDR2 FQNEAQ. The CDR3 sequence is 16 residues long. Trimming took off 1 base at V and 0 bases at J, with 11 bases between the two ends. The CDR3 nucleotides are TGTGCCAGCAGCTTAGGGGGAGGCTCTAGCACAGATACGCAGTATTTT. This codes for CASSLGGGSSTDTQYF.

The chain uses TRBV7-9 and TRBJ2-2; D is unclear. There are 15 residues in the CDR3. V shed 0 bases and J shed 4 bases, with 9 bases lying between them. The germline CDR1 and CDR2 sequences are SEHNR and FQNEAQ (reference sequence). The CDR3 spells CASSLADSVTGELFF. The DNA for the CDR3 is TGTGCCAGCAGCTTAGCCGACTCGGTCACCGGGGAGCTGTTTTTT.

The chain uses TRBV6-5 and TRBJ2-1; no clear D gene. Germline lookup yields CDR1 MNHEY and CDR2 SVGAGI. This CDR3 region has 12 residues. Trimming removed 5 bases from V and 9 bases from J, with 11 bases in between. For the CDR3, the DNA is TGTGCCAGCAGTGTTAGTAGTACTGAGCAGTTCTTC. This sequence encodes CASSVSSTEQFF.

This sequence joins TRBV7-2 and TRBJ2-1; D might be TRBD1 (6 bases). V lost 3 bases, J lost 3 bases, and 9 bases lay in between. The CDR3 has 14 amino acids. Germline CDR1 is SGHTA and CDR2 is FQGNSA. The CDR3 sequence is CASSFTGHYNEQFF. The CDR3 nucleotides read TGTGCCAGCAGCTTCACGGGACACTACAATGAGCAGTTCTTC.

The gene calls are TRBV6-1 and TRBJ2-7; D gene unclear. Germline lookup yields CDR1 MNHNS and CDR2 SASEGT. The CDR3 extends over 12 amino acids. Trimming stripped 4 bases from V and 5 bases from J, with 9 bases between. The CDR3 region is CASSVQPNEQYF. CDR3 sequence (DNA): TGTGCCAGCAGTGTACAGCCCAACGAGCAGTACTTC.

The chain employs TRBV9 and TRBJ2-2; 8 bases align to TRBD1. V lost 0 bases and J lost 4; bases outside the gene matches: 5. CDR1 and CDR2 from the germline V gene are SGDLS and YYNGEE. The CDR3 consists of 16 residues. CDR3 region: CASSVEAGQGTGELFF. In nucleotides, the CDR3 is TGTGCCAGCAGCGTAGAGGCCGGACAGGGCACCGGGGAGCTGTTTTTT.

J is TRBJ2-3 and V is TRBV9, with D possibly being TRBD2 (5 bases). The CDR3 loop spans 15 amino acids. Germline V CDR1 and CDR2: SGDLS, YYNGEE. V shed 0 bases and J shed 4 bases, with 12 bases lying between them. CDR3 sequence: CASSVGGSGADTQYF. The DNA for the CDR3 is TGTGCCAGCAGCGTAGGAGGGAGTGGGGCAGATACGCAGTATTTT. The full variable domain, rest sourced from reference TRBV9 and TRBJ2-3, is DSGVTQTPKHLITATGQRVTLRCSPRSGDLSVYWYQQSLDQGLQFLIQYYNGEERAKGNILERFSAQQFPDLHSELNLSSLELGDSALYFCASSVGGSGADTQYFGPGTRLTVL.

This rearrangement joins TRBV11-2 to TRBJ2-7; D is uncertain. The CDR3 extends over 14 amino acids. The germline V and J ends were trimmed by 3 bases and 4 bases, with 13 bases remaining between them. The germline V gene encodes CDR1 SGHAT and CDR2 FQNNGV. Written as DNA, the CDR3 is TGTGCCAGCAGCTTCCAAGCAGGTACTTACGAGCAGTACTTC. Translated, it gives CASSFQAGTYEQYF.

The V gene is TRBV4-3, the J gene TRBJ1-1; TRBD1 matches 8 bases. V shed 2 bases and J 0 bases; nucleotides not matched to a gene: 2. This CDR3 is built from 15 residues. Germline V CDR1 and CDR2: LGHNA, YSLEER. DNA for the CDR3: TGCGCCAGCAGCCAAACAGGGGGACTGAACACTGAAGCTTTCTTT. As protein: CASSQTGGLNTEAFF.

Comment on this clone: The same CDR3 arises from other DNA sequences in this sample as well. This chain uses TRBV4-1 with TRBJ2-7; 7 nucleotides line up with TRBD1. Trimming cost V 1 base and J 3 bases; bases outside gene matches: 6. This CDR3 has 15 amino acids. Per the germline V gene, CDR1 is MGHRA and CDR2 is YSYEKL. CDR3 in amino acids: CASSQGPSGGYEQYF. DNA of the CDR3: TGCGCCAGCAGCCAAGGTCCCTCAGGGGGCTACGAGCAGTACTTC.

This chain joins TRBV7-2 and TRBJ2-1; D uncertain. In germline, CDR1 is SGHTA, CDR2 FQGNSA. CDR3 length: 12 residues. V was pared by 3 bases and J by 4 bases, with 4 bases between. CDR3 sequence: CASSFTYNEQFF. The DNA of the CDR3 is TGTGCCAGCAGCTTTACTTACAATGAGCAGTTCTTC.

The V call is TRBV7-9, the J call TRBJ1-1, with TRBD1 identical over 10 bases. Trimming took 3 bases from V and 4 from J; bases not matched to a gene: 5. Germline V gene sequence: CDR1 SEHNR, CDR2 FQNEAQ (reference sequence). CDR3 length: 15 residues. Written as DNA, the CDR3 is TGTGCCAGCAGCTTCCCGGGACAGGGGTTCACTGAAGCTTTCTTT. Translated: CASSFPGQGFTEAFF.

V is TRBV19 and J is TRBJ1-1; D unresolved. Trimming took 3 bases from V and 1 from J, leaving 12 bases between them. CDR1 is LNHDA, CDR2 SQIVND, per germline (reference sequence). This CDR3 is built from 15 residues. CDR3 sequence (DNA): TGTGCCAGTAGTATTAAGAGGGTTGGGAACACTGAAGCTTTCTTT. Translated, it gives CASSIKRVGNTEAFF. The complete variable domain, with remaining parts taken from reference TRBV19 and TRBJ1-1, reads DGGITQSPKYLFRKEGQNVTLSCEQNLNHDAMYWYRQDPGQGLRLIYYSQIVNDFQKGDIAEGYSVSREKKESFPLTVTSAQKNPTAFYLCASSIKRVGNTEAFFGQGTRLTVV.

With respect to this clone: Different DNA sequences within this sample yield the same CDR3. This sequence joins TRBV2 and TRBJ1-2, with 7 bases aligning to TRBD1. The trim removed 3 bases at V and 4 bases at J, leaving 2 bases unmatched. This CDR3 has 13 amino acids. Germline V gives CDR1 SNHLY, CDR2 FYNNEI. The CDR3 bases are TGTGCCAGCAGTGAGCGGACAGGCTATGGCTACACCTTC. This gives the protein CASSERTGYGYTF.

The rearrangement links TRBV10-2 to TRBJ2-2; 8 nucleotides align to TRBD2. The CDR3 contains 16 residues. Looked up from germline, CDR1 is WSHSY and CDR2 is SAAADI. V gave up 3 bases and J gave up 4 bases; unmatched junction bases: 7. The CDR3 DNA reads TGCGCCAGCAGTGACCTGGCGGGGGGTCCCACCGGGGAGCTGTTTTTT. Translating gives CASSDLAGGPTGELFF.

This sequence joins TRBV5-5 and TRBJ1-2, with D maybe TRBD1 (5 bases). Trimming left V 0 bases short and J 8 bases short, with 20 bases between. There are 16 residues in the CDR3. The germline gives CDR1 SGHKS, CDR2 YYEKEE (reference sequence). The CDR3 is CASSLDSGHPSRGYTF. In nucleotides, the CDR3 is TGTGCCAGCAGCTTGGACTCAGGACACCCGAGTCGAGGCTACACCTTC. Filled out from reference TRBV5-5 and TRBJ1-2, the complete variable domain reads DAGVTQSPTHLIKTRGQQVTLRCSPISGHKSVSWYQQVLGQGPQFIFQYYEKEERGRGNFPDRFSARQFPNYSSELNVNALLLGDSALYLCASSLDSGHPSRGYTFGSGTRLTVV.

The chain joins TRBV27 to TRBJ1-2, with D unresolved. V gave up 4 bases and J gave up 1 base, with 19 bases separating them. Germline V CDR1 and CDR2: MNHEY, SMNVEV (reference sequence). CDR3 length: 17 residues. The DNA for the CDR3 is TGTGCCAGCAGTTCCGCCTTGCCTGTATCCCATAACTATGGCTACACCTTC. Its translation is CASSSALPVSHNYGYTF.

V usage is TRBV7-9 and J usage is TRBJ2-2; 7 bases are shared with TRBD1. Germline V gene lookup returns CDR1 SEHNR and CDR2 FQNEAQ (reference sequence). The CDR3 extends over 12 amino acids. J lost 12 bases, V lost 4 bases, and 5 bases had no gene match. The CDR3 sequence: CASSSGQEQLFF. The CDR3 DNA follows: TGTGCCAGCAGCTCCGGACAGGAGCAGCTGTTTTTT.

In DNA form, the CDR3 reads TGTGCCACCAGCCGGACTAGCGGGGGGGCTCCAGAGTACTTC. Translating it yields CATSRTSGGAPEYF. This chain links TRBV15 with TRBJ2-7; 15 bases map to TRBD2. Trimming removed 5 bases from V and 11 bases from J; junction bases left unmatched: 7. The CDR3 totals 14 residues. Per the germline V gene, CDR1 is LNHNV and CDR2 is YYDKDF (reference sequence).

The rearrangement uses TRBV5-5 and TRBJ2-5, with D uncertain. Germline V gene lookup returns CDR1 SGHKS and CDR2 YYEKEE (reference sequence). The CDR3 is 14 amino acids. V was clipped by 1 base and J by 1 base, with 8 bases between them. The CDR3 nucleotides read TGTGCCAGCAGCTTGCCGTCAGTCCAAGAGACCCAGTACTTC. Residues: CASSLPSVQETQYF. The entire variable domain, with the rest obtained from reference TRBV5-5 and TRBJ2-5, is as follows: DAGVTQSPTHLIKTRGQQVTLRCSPISGHKSVSWYQQVLGQGPQFIFQYYEKEERGRGNFPDRFSARQFPNYSSELNVNALLLGDSALYLCASSLPSVQETQYFGPGTRLLVL.

This chain links TRBV27 with TRBJ2-7; D assignment may be TRBD1 or TRBD2 (5 bases each). The V and J ends lost 3 bases and 3 bases respectively, with 15 bases between them. The CDR3 is 15 residues long. Germline V gene data show CDR1 as MNHEY and CDR2 as SMNVEV (reference sequence). The CDR3 loop is CASSLAGRVGYEQYF. In DNA, the CDR3 is TGTGCCAGCAGTTTGGCGGGCAGGGTTGGCTACGAGCAGTACTTC.

The rearrangement joins TRBV25-1 to TRBJ2-2, with D possibly being TRBD2 (5 bases). The CDR3 extends over 16 amino acids. V was pared by 6 bases and J by 3 bases, with 17 bases between. Per the germline V gene, CDR1 is MGHDK and CDR2 is SYGVNS. The CDR3 spells CASRLMREKYTGELFF. In DNA, the CDR3 is TGTGCCAGCAGGTTAATGAGGGAGAAGTACACCGGGGAGCTGTTTTTT.

The chain carries TRBV29-1 and TRBJ1-1; 7 nucleotides align to TRBD1. The CDR3 spans 12 residues. J lost 3 bases, V lost 6 bases, and 4 bases had no gene match. Germline-derived CDR1 and CDR2 are SQVTM and ANQGSEA. CDR3: CSVQGGYTEAFF. CDR3 coding DNA: TGCAGCGTCCAGGGGGGGTACACTGAAGCTTTCTTT.

This chain joins TRBV27 and TRBJ1-6, with 8 bases lining up with TRBD1. The V gene end was trimmed by 2 bases and the J gene end by 7 bases; junction bases not matched to a gene: 7. CDR1 MNHEY and CDR2 SMNVEV come from the germline V gene (reference sequence). The CDR3 extends over 16 amino acids. CDR3 coding DNA: TGTGCCAGCAGTTTAACTGGACAGGGTGGCAATTCACCCCTCCACTTT. Its protein product is CASSLTGQGGNSPLHF.